Below are 21 T cell receptor beta chains sequenced from a single sample in a study of CD8 T cells in ankylosing spondylitis. Using its own MiXCR run on the 5' RACE reads, TCRdb lists one record per CDR3 protein. The profile shows some 270,000 distinct CDR3 sequences, under 35% of them singletons. The sequenced sample consisted of blood, either unsorted or a sorted T cell fraction (not recorded which). The receptors here all came from a male donor with ankylosing spondylitis or in good health (not recorded which).

V and J are TRBV5-6 and TRBJ2-5; weak D call: TRBD1 (5 bases). CDR3 size: 13 residues. Trimming stripped 4 bases from V and 5 bases from J, with 12 bases between. CDR1 and CDR2 (germline): SGHDT, YYEEEE. The CDR3 nucleotides are TGTGCCAGCAGCACCAGGGCTGCGGAGACCCAGTACTTC. This gives the protein CASSTRAAETQYF.

J is TRBJ2-1 and V is TRBV10-1; D is unclear. Germline V CDR1 and CDR2: WNHNN, SYGVQD (reference sequence). CDR3 length: 15 amino acids. V was shortened by 5 bases and J by 0 bases, with 11 bases between the two germline ends. CDR3 residues: CASSFDGSSYNEQFF. In nucleotides, the CDR3 is TGCGCCAGCAGTTTCGACGGTAGCTCCTACAATGAGCAGTTCTTC.

This clonotype was seen a handful of times. The chain couples TRBV15 to TRBJ2-3; 8 bases match TRBD2. The V segment lost 9 bases and the J segment 0 bases; nucleotides outside the gene matches: 5. This CDR3 comprises 14 residues. Germline lookup yields CDR1 LNHNV and CDR2 YYDKDF (reference sequence). The CDR3 sequence: CATRAGGSTDTQYF. CDR3 in DNA: TGTGCCACTAGGGCGGGGGGTAGCACAGATACGCAGTATTTT.

The chain is built from TRBV10-3 and TRBJ2-1; 8 bases map to TRBD2. J was trimmed by 0 bases and V by 4 bases; bases with no gene match: 14. Germline V gene sequence: CDR1 ENHRY, CDR2 SYGVKD. CDR3 length: 19 amino acids. The DNA of the CDR3 is TGTGCCATCAGTGGGTGGGGTAGCGGGGTACTTAACTCCTACAATGAGCAGTTCTTC. It translates to CAISGWGSGVLNSYNEQFF.

This sequence joins TRBV7-9 and TRBJ2-7; the D call may be TRBD1 or TRBD2 (5 bases each). Trimming shortened V by 3 bases and J by 5 bases, and 11 bases separated the two germline ends. Germline loops: CDR1 SEHNR, CDR2 FQNEAQ (reference sequence). This CDR3 has 13 amino acids. CDR3 sequence reads: CASSLRGPHEQYF. CDR3 DNA sequence: TGTGCCAGCAGCTTGAGGGGTCCCCACGAGCAGTACTTC.

This clonotype was recorded at least ten times. V usage is TRBV29-1 and J usage is TRBJ2-1, with TRBD1 identical over 8 bases. Per the germline V gene, CDR1 is SQVTM and CDR2 is ANQGSEA. CDR3 length: 12 amino acids. With V trimmed by 0 bases and J by 14 bases, 6 bases remained unmatched. CDR3 region: CSVEDGTGKKFF. The CDR3 DNA reads TGCAGCGTTGAAGACGGGACAGGCAAAAAGTTCTTC.

This clonotype has just a few counts. The rearrangement joins TRBV10-1 to TRBJ2-7; perhaps TRBD1 as D (6 bases). The ends were cut back, 2 bases at V and 5 bases at J, with 16 bases in the middle. Per the germline V gene, CDR1 is WNHNN and CDR2 is SYGVQD (reference sequence). The CDR3 has 15 residues. CDR3 region: CASSEKGRGPHEQYF. The DNA of the CDR3 is TGCGCCAGCAGTGAGAAAGGCAGGGGTCCCCACGAGCAGTACTTC.

V gene TRBV20-1 combines with J gene TRBJ2-1; 7 bases line up with TRBD2. Germline V CDR1 and CDR2: DFQATT, SNEGSKA (reference sequence). This CDR3 contains 15 residues. V shed 6 bases, J shed 8 bases, and the junction held 16 bases outside the gene matches. The CDR3 DNA sequence: TGCAGTGCCCTCCACATGGGGGGGGGTAGCGATGAGCAGTTCTTC. This sequence encodes CSALHMGGGSDEQFF.

The chain couples TRBV12-3 or TRBV12-4 to TRBJ2-2; D not resolved. The ends were cut back, 4 bases at V and 4 bases at J, with 4 bases in the middle. The CDR3 totals 12 residues. The DNA for the CDR3 is TGTGCCAGCAGTTCCATCACCGGGGAGCTGTTTTTT. Its translation is CASSSITGELFF.

This chain connects TRBV15 to TRBJ2-1; TRBD2 is a possible D gene (6 bases). The CDR3 length is 14 residues. The V end was cut by 6 bases, the J end by 3 bases, with 12 bases between. CDR1 LNHNV and CDR2 YYDKDF come from the germline V gene (reference sequence). The CDR3 nucleotides read TGTGCCACCAGAGGAGGGGCCCTCTACAATGAGCAGTTCTTC. Amino acid sequence: CATRGGALYNEQFF.

The chain recombines TRBV18 with TRBJ2-1; weak D call: TRBD2 (7 bases). CDR1 and CDR2 from the germline V gene are KGHSH and LQKENI. CDR3 length: 15 residues. Trimming removed 3 bases from V and 2 bases from J, with 11 bases in between. As DNA, the CDR3 is TGTGCCAGCTCACCGCGGGGGCTTGCCTACAATGAGCAGTTCTTC. As protein: CASSPRGLAYNEQFF.

In its sample, this clonotype was seen many times. J is TRBJ2-1 and V is TRBV12-3 or TRBV12-4, with a possible D match to TRBD2 (6 bases). V was cut by 6 bases and J by 1 base, with 10 bases left in between. The CDR3 has 14 residues. The DNA for the CDR3 is TGTGCCAGCAGCCCGGGGACTTCCTACAATGAGCAGTTCTTC. It encodes CASSPGTSYNEQFF.

The chain carries TRBV5-1 and TRBJ2-5; tentatively, D is TRBD2 (6 bases). V dropped 2 bases and J dropped 3 bases, with 23 bases sitting between them. This CDR3 has 18 residues. The germline gives CDR1 SGHRS, CDR2 YFSETQ. The CDR3 region is CASSFGRTIDRKKETQYF. CDR3 bases: TGCGCCAGCAGCTTCGGACGGACTATAGACAGAAAAAAAGAGACCCAGTACTTC.

This clonotype has a handful of counts. The chain is built from TRBV12-3 or TRBV12-4 and TRBJ2-7; the D gene is possibly TRBD1 (6 bases). The CDR3 is made up of 12 amino acids. Deletions cut 5 bases from V and 4 bases from J, with 9 bases between. The CDR3 here is CASSTQGYEQYF. Written as DNA, the CDR3 is TGTGCCAGCAGTACCCAGGGGTACGAGCAGTACTTC.

V gene TRBV20-1 combines with J gene TRBJ1-1, with D possibly matching TRBD1 (5 bases). The V gene lost 6 bases and the J gene lost 1 base, with 18 bases spanning the gap. Germline loops: CDR1 DFQATT, CDR2 SNEGSKA (reference sequence). The CDR3 is 15 amino acids. This CDR3 is CSARSSGRKNTEAFF. As DNA, the CDR3 is TGCAGTGCAAGGTCTTCGGGACGGAAGAACACTGAAGCTTTCTTT.

This clonotype was observed a handful of times. Written as DNA, the CDR3 is TGCGCCAGCTGCGCTGGACAGACCTACAATGAGCAGTTCTTC. Its protein product is CASCAGQTYNEQFF. This chain joins TRBV5-1 and TRBJ2-1, with D perhaps matching TRBD1 (6 bases). This CDR3 spans 14 amino acids. The V end lost 7 bases, the J end lost 2 bases, and 13 bases lay between the germline ends. CDR1 and CDR2 (germline): SGHRS, YFSETQ.

The genes are TRBV10-2 and TRBJ1-1; D might be TRBD1 (5 bases). Trimming shortened V by 0 bases and J by 5 bases, and 13 bases separated the two germline ends. The germline V gene has CDR1 WSHSY and CDR2 SAAADI. CDR3 length equals 15 residues. Written as DNA, the CDR3 is TGCGCCAGCAGTGAGTCAGGCGGAGGGGTGACTGAAGCTTTCTTT. Encoded protein: CASSESGGGVTEAFF.

V usage is TRBV7-9 and J usage is TRBJ1-2; D not resolved. From germline, CDR1 is SEHNR and CDR2 FQNEAQ (reference sequence). This CDR3 is 13 amino acids long. Trimming removed 5 bases at V and 8 bases at J, with 15 bases between. The CDR3, as DNA: TGTGCCAGCAGCCCGGACGGCGGACTGGGCTACACCTTC. Encoded protein: CASSPDGGLGYTF.

This rearrangement joins TRBV7-9 to TRBJ2-7; D tentatively reads TRBD1 or TRBD2 (6 bases each). Deletions cut 2 bases from V and 2 bases from J, with 10 bases between. Germline lookup yields CDR1 SEHNR and CDR2 FQNEAQ (reference sequence). The CDR3 extends over 14 amino acids. CDR3: CASSLLEGAYEQYF. Here the CDR3 DNA reads TGTGCCAGCAGCTTATTGGAGGGGGCCTACGAGCAGTACTTC.

Concerning this clonotype itself: A read error may account for a junction end that differs from germline. This rearrangement joins TRBV7-7 to TRBJ2-5, with TRBD2 identical over 10 bases. From germline, CDR1 is SSHAT and CDR2 FNYEAQ (reference sequence). CDR3 length: 15 residues. CDR3 in DNA: TGTGCTAGCAGCTTACAGCGGGGGGGACAAGAGACCCAGTACTTC. Its protein is CASSLQRGGQETQYF. The whole variable domain, remainder taken from reference TRBV7-7 and TRBJ2-5, is GAGVSQSPRYKVTKRGQDVTLRCDPISSHATLYWYQQALGQGPEFLTYFNYEAQPDKSGLPSDRFSAERPEGSISTLTIQRTEQRDSAMYRCASSLQRGGQETQYFGPGTRLLVL.

CDR3 coding DNA: TGTGCCAGCAGCTTAGATCTAAGAAGGGCAGATACGCAGTATTTT. This encodes CASSLDLRRADTQYF. The genes are TRBV11-2 and TRBJ2-3; no firm D call. Trimming removed 0 bases at V and 4 bases at J, with 11 bases between. Germline V gene lookup returns CDR1 SGHAT and CDR2 FQNNGV. The CDR3 loop spans 15 amino acids.